What follows are 20 T cell receptor beta chains derived from one specimen sequenced in a study of T-cell memory formation after mild COVID-19. TCRdb ran MiXCR on the 5' RACE reads and lists one entry per CDR3 protein. The sample consists of around 250,000 distinct CDR3 sequences, 9.4% of them appearing once. Sample: PBMCs or a T cell subset sorted from them (not recorded which). The source of these receptors is a man between 18 and 29 years old who had mild COVID-19 (a few samples of this study predate the infection). Cell type and time point are not known.

This chain uses TRBV5-1 with TRBJ2-1, with D tentatively TRBD1 (5 bases). The V end lost 3 bases, the J end lost 0 bases, and 13 bases lay between the germline ends. Germline loops: CDR1 SGHRS, CDR2 YFSETQ. The CDR3 has 16 amino acids. The chain's CDR3 is CASSSSGDSSYNEQFF. For the CDR3, the DNA is TGCGCCAGCAGCTCCTCGGGCGACAGCTCCTACAATGAGCAGTTCTTC.

The table lists this clonotype with a few counts. This sequence joins TRBV6-5 and TRBJ2-3; possible D gene TRBD1, 5 bases. CDR1 and CDR2 (germline): MNHEY, SVGAGI. The CDR3 runs to 14 residues. V lost 8 bases, J lost 0 bases, and 12 bases lay in between. DNA of the CDR3: TGTGCCAGCCAGGGCGGCACTAGCACAGATACGCAGTATTTT. This translates into CASQGGTSTDTQYF.

The chain uses TRBV29-1 and TRBJ2-3; 9 bases match TRBD1. J lost 0 bases, V lost 6 bases, and 7 bases had no gene match. Germline loops: CDR1 SQVTM, CDR2 ANQGSEA. There are 15 residues in the CDR3. CDR3 bases: TGCAGCGTGGGACAGGGCCAGCACAGCACAGATACGCAGTATTTT. It codes for CSVGQGQHSTDTQYF.

This clonotype was seen more than once but under ten times. This chain uses TRBV7-2 with TRBJ2-7; D perhaps matches TRBD2 (6 bases). Trimming shortened V by 5 bases and J by 2 bases, and 10 bases separated the two germline ends. CDR1 SGHTA and CDR2 FQGNSA come from the germline V gene. The CDR3 contains 13 residues. In DNA, the CDR3 is TGTGCCAGCAGCCCACCGGGGGCCTACGAGCAGTACGTC. Translating gives CASSPPGAYEQYV.

This clonotype was seen more than once but under ten times. This chain uses TRBV7-9 with TRBJ1-1; D is uncertain. The CDR3 is 10 amino acids. The germline V and J ends were trimmed by 5 bases and 8 bases, with 6 bases remaining between them. Germline CDR1 is SEHNR and CDR2 is FQNEAQ (reference sequence). CDR3 bases: TGTGCCAGCAGCACCAGGGAAGCTTTCTTT. Its protein is CASSTREAFF.

The chain carries TRBV18 and TRBJ2-7; 9 bases align to TRBD1. Germline CDR1 is KGHSH and CDR2 is LQKENI. The V gene end was trimmed by 5 bases and the J gene end by 1 base; junction bases not matched to a gene: 6. This CDR3 is built from 15 residues. CDR3 nucleotides: TGTGCCAGCTCAGCCCCGGGACAGGGTTCCTACGAGCAGTACTTC. This encodes CASSAPGQGSYEQYF.

This chain connects TRBV5-1 to TRBJ1-3; TRBD1 matches 8 bases. This CDR3 has 15 amino acids. V lost 4 bases to trimming and J lost 0 bases; unmatched junction nucleotides: 3. Germline V gives CDR1 SGHRS, CDR2 YFSETQ. CDR3 sequence (DNA): TGCGCCAGCAGCGCCGGGACAGGCTCTGGAAACACCATATATTTT. The encoded protein is CASSAGTGSGNTIYF.

The chain is built from TRBV6-5 and TRBJ1-6; 9 bases fit TRBD1. The CDR3 is 22 residues long. Germline CDR1 MNHEY, CDR2 SVGAGI. The J segment lost 0 bases and the V segment lost 2 bases, leaving 17 bases of the junction unmatched. The CDR3: CASSYDLRQGGLRSSYNSPLHF. The CDR3 DNA sequence: TGTGCCAGCAGTTACGACCTAAGACAGGGGGGCCTAAGGAGCTCCTATAATTCACCCCTCCACTTT.

This clonotype was seen ten or more times. The genes are TRBV20-1 and TRBJ1-2, with D possibly matching TRBD1 (5 bases). This CDR3 is built from 13 residues. Germline V gene lookup returns CDR1 DFQATT and CDR2 SNEGSKA (reference sequence). The V end lost 3 bases, the J end lost 5 bases, and 13 bases lay between the germline ends. The CDR3 nucleotides are TGCAGTGCTAGTTATGGGGGGGAATATGGCTACACCTTC. Translated, it gives CSASYGGEYGYTF.

The chain carries TRBV7-6 and TRBJ2-1; 10 nucleotides line up with TRBD2. CDR1 and CDR2 from the germline V gene are SGHVS and FNYEAQ. After removal of 3 bases from V and 4 bases from J, the junction contained 9 bases not matched to a gene. The CDR3 has 17 amino acids. The CDR3 DNA reads TGTGCCAGCAGCTTTGGTTTTCTAGCGGGGGTTTACAATGAGCAGTTCTTC. This encodes CASSFGFLAGVYNEQFF.

J is TRBJ2-5 and V is TRBV4-1, with TRBD2 identical over 11 bases. CDR3 length equals 16 residues. J gave up 6 bases and V 2 bases, and 8 bases lay outside the gene matches. Germline CDR1 is MGHRA and CDR2 is YSYEKL. The CDR3 sequence: CASSQPTSGGRKTQYF. The CDR3 DNA reads TGCGCCAGCAGCCAACCCACTAGCGGGGGTCGGAAGACCCAGTACTTC.

In its sample, this clonotype was seen a few times. V gene TRBV7-3 combines with J gene TRBJ2-7; 7 bases fit TRBD1. The CDR3 spans 13 residues. CDR1 and CDR2 from the germline V gene are SGHTA and FQGTGA. Trimming cost V 3 bases and J 5 bases; bases outside gene matches: 4. The CDR3 DNA is TGTGCCAGCAGCTTCGCAGGGGGAAACGAGCAGTACTTC. Amino acids: CASSFAGGNEQYF.

The V gene is TRBV10-3, the J gene TRBJ2-3; D gene ambiguous. The germline V gene has CDR1 ENHRY and CDR2 SYGVKD. Trimming took off 6 bases at V and 2 bases at J, with 9 bases between the two ends. The CDR3 length is 13 residues. The CDR3 protein is CAIRLINTDTQYF. The CDR3 nucleotides read TGTGCCATCAGACTTATAAACACAGATACGCAGTATTTT.

This clonotype turned up a few times. The chain combines TRBV7-6 with TRBJ2-5; 8 bases are shared with TRBD2. Trimming at V came to 5 bases and at J to 5 bases, leaving 7 bases not matched to a gene. Germline V gene sequence: CDR1 SGHVS, CDR2 FNYEAQ. CDR3 length: 14 residues. In DNA form, the CDR3 reads TGTGCCAGCAGCCTCGGGGGGGCGCTGGAGACCCAGTACTTC. This translates into CASSLGGALETQYF.

This clonotype has a handful of counts. In nucleotides, the CDR3 is TGTGCCAGCAGCAGCCGAGGGCGGGAGCAGTACGTC. It codes for CASSSRGREQYV. The rearrangement links TRBV12-3 or TRBV12-4 to TRBJ2-7; tentatively, D is TRBD2 (5 bases). The CDR3 contains 12 residues. Trimming removed 6 bases at V and 7 bases at J, with 13 bases between.

V gene TRBV12-3 or TRBV12-4 combines with J gene TRBJ2-3, with 12 bases lining up with TRBD2. The junction had 17 bases not matched to a gene; V was cut back by 5 bases and J by 2 bases. The CDR3 spans 20 residues. CDR3 DNA: TGTGCCAGCAGTCGCCTAGGAGGGCTAGCGGGGGGGTATTACACAGATACGCAGTATTTT. It codes for CASSRLGGLAGGYYTDTQYF.

This clonotype was counted only a few times. This chain joins TRBV12-3 or TRBV12-4 and TRBJ1-3; D gene ambiguous. V was pared by 4 bases and J by 0 bases, with 10 bases between. The CDR3 spans 15 residues. DNA of the CDR3: TGTGCCAGCAGTTCTATCTGGGGCTCTGGAAACACCATATATTTT. Encoded protein: CASSSIWGSGNTIYF.

Comments on this clonotype: One end of the junction varies from germline; a read error may be responsible. The V call is TRBV12-3 or TRBV12-4, the J call TRBJ2-7, with 9 bases fitting TRBD1. This CDR3 comprises 10 residues. CDR3 amino acids: CASSLGTGHF. CDR3 coding DNA: TGTGCAAGCAGTTTGGGGACAGGGCACTTC.

Note on this clonotype: One end of the junction fails to match germline, which may point to a read error. The chain uses TRBV15 and TRBJ2-5; TRBD1 matches at 7 bases. CDR3 size: 15 residues. Germline-derived CDR1 and CDR2 are LNHNV and YYDKDF (reference sequence). Written as DNA, the CDR3 is TGTGCCACCAGCGGAGAGACAGGGTGGCAAGAGACCCAGTACTTC. The encoded protein is CATSGETGWQETQYF.

Of note for this clonotype: The junction departs from the called germline gene at one end, perhaps through a read error. The rearrangement uses TRBV7-7 and TRBJ2-1; weak D call: TRBD2 (5 bases). From germline, CDR1 is SSHAT and CDR2 FNYEAQ (reference sequence). This CDR3 is 17 amino acids long. The CDR3 DNA sequence: TGTGCTAGCAGCTTAGGAGGCGGCCCCGGCTCCTACAATGAGCAGTTCTTC. Protein sequence: CASSLGGGPGSYNEQFF.